The 20 T cell receptor beta chains below all came from one sample that was sequenced in a study of blood T cell repertoires in COVID-19. TCRdb keeps only in-frame clones here, not all; method: immunoSEQ multiplex PCR. The sample has 200,000 to 250,000 clones, approximately 83% seen once. Material for sequencing was PBMCs or T cells enriched from blood (not recorded which). These receptors were taken from a woman aged 55-69 years who had recovered from COVID-19.

V is TRBV5-1 and J is TRBJ2-1; D is ambiguous. The CDR3 is 14 amino acids. CDR1 SGHRS and CDR2 YFSETQ come from the germline V gene. V gave up 0 bases and J gave up 5 bases, with 9 bases separating them. The chain's CDR3 is CASSLVLLDNEQFF. CDR3 DNA: TGCGCCAGCAGCTTGGTCCTCCTCGACAATGAGCAGTTCTTC.

The chain couples TRBV3-1 (or the pseudogene TRBV3-2) to TRBJ1-2; 10 nucleotides agree with TRBD1. Trimming removed 4 bases from V and 7 bases from J; junction bases left unmatched: 12. Looked up from germline, CDR1 is LGHDT and CDR2 is YNNKEL (reference sequence). This CDR3 has 16 amino acids. CDR3 in DNA: TGTGCCAGCAGCCGCCAGATGGGACAGGGGTTGGGTGGCTACACCTTC. Translating gives CASSRQMGQGLGGYTF.

The CDR3, as DNA: TGTGCCAGCAGCTCAGGACAGGGATTGGGCAATCAGCCCCAGCATTTT. The encoded protein is CASSSGQGLGNQPQHF. The chain uses TRBV7-9 and TRBJ1-5; TRBD1 matches at 8 bases. The length of the CDR3 is 16 residues. Trimming removed 4 bases from V and 2 bases from J; junction bases left unmatched: 7. Per the germline V gene, CDR1 is SEHNR and CDR2 is FQNEAQ (reference sequence).

This rearrangement joins TRBV7-9 to TRBJ2-5, with 9 positions matching TRBD2. This CDR3 contains 14 residues. V trimming: 3 bases; J trimming: 3 bases; junction bases outside the gene matches: 2. Germline V CDR1 and CDR2: SEHNR, FQNEAQ (reference sequence). The CDR3 is CASSFWTSEETQYF. CDR3 nucleotides: TGTGCCAGCAGCTTCTGGACTAGCGAAGAGACCCAGTACTTC.

This clone occurred many times. The V and J genes are TRBV7-2 and TRBJ2-1, with TRBD2 as a possible D gene (6 bases). Germline CDR1 reads SGHTA; CDR2 reads FQGNSA. The ends were cut back, 6 bases at V and 7 bases at J, with 16 bases in the middle. The CDR3 extends over 14 amino acids. The CDR3 is CASSSRLVGNEQFF. The CDR3 nucleotides read TGTGCCAGCAGTTCTCGACTAGTAGGGAATGAGCAGTTCTTC.

The rearrangement links TRBV19 to TRBJ2-1; D might be TRBD2 (5 bases). Germline V gene sequence: CDR1 LNHDA, CDR2 SQIVND (reference sequence). V dropped 7 bases and J dropped 8 bases, with 12 bases sitting between them. The CDR3 runs to 12 residues. CDR3: CASTDSSHEQFF. CDR3 DNA sequence: TGTGCCAGTACCGACTCTAGCCATGAGCAGTTCTTC.

V usage is TRBV5-4 and J usage is TRBJ2-3; no reliable D call. This CDR3 is built from 14 residues. V dropped 3 bases and J dropped 0 bases, with 8 bases sitting between them. Germline CDR1 SGHNT, CDR2 YYREEE (reference sequence). This chain's CDR3 is CASSSYSSTDTQYF. As DNA, the CDR3 is TGTGCCAGCAGCTCCTATTCTAGCACAGATACGCAGTATTTT.

CDR3 protein: CASSQAPGANYGYTF. In DNA, the CDR3 is TGCGCCAGCAGCCAAGCCCCAGGTGCGAACTATGGCTACACCTTC. This rearrangement joins TRBV4-3 to TRBJ1-2; D uncertain. Germline V gives CDR1 LGHNA, CDR2 YSLEER. The germline V and J ends were trimmed by 1 base and 2 bases, with 11 bases remaining between them. This CDR3 comprises 15 residues.

Only a few counts were recorded for this clone. The chain employs TRBV19 and TRBJ1-5; no clear D gene. Germline V gene data show CDR1 as LNHDA and CDR2 as SQIVND (reference sequence). The germline V and J ends were trimmed by 5 bases and 1 base, with 12 bases remaining between them. CDR3 length: 15 amino acids. CDR3 loop: CASSSRGGSNQPQHF. The CDR3 DNA sequence: TGTGCCAGTAGTTCACGCGGCGGGAGCAATCAGCCCCAGCATTTT.

The rearrangement links TRBV12-5 to TRBJ1-3; a weak D match, TRBD1 (5 bases). This CDR3 is built from 18 residues. Germline CDR1 and CDR2: LGHNT and FRNRAP. V shed 6 bases and J shed 3 bases, with 24 bases lying between them. CDR3 nucleotides: TGTGCTAGTGGACCTCCAGGGTCAGGTCAAAGAGGTGGAAACACCATATATTTT. This codes for CASGPPGSGQRGGNTIYF.

V and J are TRBV7-2 and TRBJ1-1, with D possibly TRBD1 on 5 matching bases. The germline CDR1 and CDR2 sequences are SGHTA and FQGNSA. The V gene lost 0 bases and the J gene lost 8 bases, with 13 bases spanning the gap. This CDR3 is 14 amino acids long. The CDR3 DNA reads TGTGCCAGCAGCTTAGCGCTAGGGGCGGAAGAAGCTTTCTTT. Amino acids: CASSLALGAEEAFF.

The CDR3 coding sequence is TGTGCCAGCAGCTTCTCTTCAGGGGGCGTTGAAAAACTGTTTTTT. Its translation is CASSFSSGGVEKLFF. The V gene is TRBV7-9, the J gene TRBJ1-4, with TRBD1 matching 8 bases. V lost 3 bases and J lost 7; bases outside the gene matches: 7. From germline, CDR1 is SEHNR and CDR2 FQNEAQ (reference sequence). The CDR3 covers 15 residues.

This clone was recorded a few times. The chain's CDR3 is CASSSGDGGIYGYTF. Written as DNA, the CDR3 is TGTGCCAGCTCGTCAGGGGACGGGGGGATCTATGGCTACACCTTC. V usage is TRBV18 and J usage is TRBJ1-2, with D possibly matching TRBD1 (6 bases). Looked up from germline, CDR1 is KGHSH and CDR2 is LQKENI. The CDR3 covers 15 residues. V gave up 6 bases and J gave up 4 bases, with 18 bases separating them.

This clone was found a few times. V usage is TRBV9 and J usage is TRBJ2-7, with 11 bases aligning to TRBD1. In germline, CDR1 is SGDLS, CDR2 YYNGEE. The V gene end was trimmed by 3 bases and the J gene end by 3 bases; junction bases not matched to a gene: 11. This CDR3 spans 17 amino acids. The CDR3 DNA sequence: TGTGCCAGCAGCGCCAGAACCGGGACAGGGGGATACTACGAGCAGTACTTC. Translating it yields CASSARTGTGGYYEQYF. The whole variable domain, filled in from reference TRBV9 and TRBJ2-7, reads DSGVTQTPKHLITATGQRVTLRCSPRSGDLSVYWYQQSLDQGLQFLIQYYNGEERAKGNILERFSAQQFPDLHSELNLSSLELGDSALYFCASSARTGTGGYYEQYFGPGTRLTVT.

This sequence joins TRBV13 and TRBJ1-6, with D possibly matching TRBD1 (6 bases). CDR1 and CDR2 (germline): PRHDT, FYEKMQ (reference sequence). Trimming shortened V by 6 bases and J by 7 bases, and 16 bases separated the two germline ends. The CDR3 is 15 amino acids. CDR3 sequence reads: CASSPGGRGNSPLHF. Written as DNA, the CDR3 is TGTGCCAGCAGTCCGGGGGGCAGAGGAAATTCACCCCTCCACTTT.

The rearrangement links TRBV9 to TRBJ1-6, with TRBD1 identical over 10 bases. The ends lost 3 bases at V and 6 bases at J; junction bases unmatched: 3. Germline V lookup: CDR1 SGDLS, CDR2 YYNGEE. The CDR3 covers 15 residues. The CDR3 region is CASSEGDRGNSPLHF. CDR3 coding DNA: TGTGCCAGCAGCGAGGGGGACAGGGGTAATTCACCCCTCCACTTT.

The chain carries TRBV15 and TRBJ2-1, with 7 nucleotides matching TRBD2. The CDR3 has 15 residues. Trimming cost V 1 base and J 3 bases; bases outside gene matches: 3. CDR1 is LNHNV and CDR2 is YYDKDF in the germline V gene (reference sequence). DNA for the CDR3: TGTGCCACCAGCAGAGGGGCGGGAGACTACAATGAGCAGTTCTTC. This gives the protein CATSRGAGDYNEQFF.

The rearrangement joins TRBV2 to TRBJ1-1; unclear D gene. The V gene lost 5 bases and the J gene lost 5 bases, with 12 bases spanning the gap. Germline V lookup: CDR1 SNHLY, CDR2 FYNNEI. The CDR3 is made up of 13 amino acids. The CDR3 sequence is CASSPSRWTEAFF. CDR3 in DNA: TGTGCCAGCAGTCCTAGCCGTTGGACTGAAGCTTTCTTT. Looking up the rest from reference TRBV2 and TRBJ1-1 gives the full variable domain: EPEVTQTPSHQVTQMGQEVILRCVPISNHLYFYWYRQILGQKVEFLVSFYNNEISEKSEIFDDQFSVERPDGSNFTLKIRSTKLEDSAMYFCASSPSRWTEAFFGQGTRLTVV.

This clone was recorded only once. The chain is built from TRBV2 and TRBJ2-1; TRBD1 matches at 8 bases. V was clipped by 8 bases and J by 5 bases; unmatched bases: 11. The CDR3 is 15 amino acids. Germline V gene lookup returns CDR1 SNHLY and CDR2 FYNNEI. The CDR3 region is CASPRQGRTHNEQFF. The CDR3 region has the DNA TGTGCCAGCCCTAGACAGGGGAGGACCCACAATGAGCAGTTCTTC.

This chain links TRBV5-8 with TRBJ1-5; 8 nucleotides line up with TRBD1. The germline V gene has CDR1 SGHTS and CDR2 YDEGEE. CDR3 length: 13 amino acids. Trimming took 1 base from V and 15 from J; bases not matched to a gene: 9. Here the CDR3 reads CASSLWTGKITHF. The CDR3 region has the DNA TGTGCCAGCAGCTTGTGGACAGGGAAAATAACGCATTTT.